The source of this T cell receptor beta chain is a study of blood T cells in healthy people across ages. Study at large: About one barcoded beta molecule was captured per two T cells (by template switching).

A note on this clonotype: Its target is unknown.

The study's findings and limits: PBMCs left unsorted prevented a conclusive naive versus antigen-experienced comparison. Estimates of total diversity, which came from one million sequenced T cells, were considered to be underestimates.

A second roughly 6 to 12 cycle PCR used barcoded and J-beta primers. MiXCR was run by TCRdb on the 5' RACE reads, yielding one entry per CDR3 protein. Among 1.5 million to 2 million distinct CDR3 sequences listed, roughly 32% were seen once. The germline V and J ends were trimmed by 0 bases and 3 bases, with 9 bases remaining between them. Germline assignment: CDR1 LGHDT and CDR2 YNNKEL (reference sequence). The CDR3 contains 14 residues. The rearrangement links TRBV3-1 to TRBJ2-7; maybe TRBD2 (5 bases). The receptor was isolated from a woman under 40 in good health. The sequenced material came from blood. DNA for the CDR3: TGTGCCAGCAGCCAAGATTTAGGACTCTACGAGCAGTACTTC. Residues: CASSQDLGLYEQYF.